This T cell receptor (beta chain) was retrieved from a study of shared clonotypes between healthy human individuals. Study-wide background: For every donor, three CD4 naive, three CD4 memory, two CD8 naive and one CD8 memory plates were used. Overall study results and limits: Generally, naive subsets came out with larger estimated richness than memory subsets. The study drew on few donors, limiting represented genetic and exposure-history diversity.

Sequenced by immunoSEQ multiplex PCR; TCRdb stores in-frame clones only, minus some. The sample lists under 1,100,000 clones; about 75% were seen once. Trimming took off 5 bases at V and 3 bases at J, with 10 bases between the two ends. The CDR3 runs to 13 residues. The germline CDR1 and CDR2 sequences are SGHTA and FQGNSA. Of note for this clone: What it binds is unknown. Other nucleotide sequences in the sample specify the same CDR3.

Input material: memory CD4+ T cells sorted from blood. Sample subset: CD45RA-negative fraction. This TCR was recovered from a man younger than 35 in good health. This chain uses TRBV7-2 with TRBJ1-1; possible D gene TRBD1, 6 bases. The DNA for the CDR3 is TGTGCCAGCAGCCCAGGGGCCTACACTGAAGCTTTCTTT. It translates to CASSPGAYTEAFF.